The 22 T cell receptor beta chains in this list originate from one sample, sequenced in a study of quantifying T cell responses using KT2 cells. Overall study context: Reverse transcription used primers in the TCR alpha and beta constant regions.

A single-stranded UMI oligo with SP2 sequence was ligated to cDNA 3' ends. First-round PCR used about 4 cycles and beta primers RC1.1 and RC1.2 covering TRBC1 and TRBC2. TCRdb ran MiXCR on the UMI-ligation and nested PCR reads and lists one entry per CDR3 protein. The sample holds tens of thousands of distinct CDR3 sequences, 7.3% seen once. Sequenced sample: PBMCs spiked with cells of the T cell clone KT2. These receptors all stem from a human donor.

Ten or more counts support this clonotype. The CDR3 DNA sequence: TGCAGTGCTAGAGCCGCCGGAGGGAGGAGAAACTATGGCTACACCTTC. Its protein product is CSARAAGGRRNYGYTF. The chain couples TRBV20-1 to TRBJ1-2; D gene uncertain. The CDR3 length is 16 residues. Germline V lookup: CDR1 DFQATT, CDR2 SNEGSKA (reference sequence). V lost 1 base and J lost 2, with 17 bases in between.

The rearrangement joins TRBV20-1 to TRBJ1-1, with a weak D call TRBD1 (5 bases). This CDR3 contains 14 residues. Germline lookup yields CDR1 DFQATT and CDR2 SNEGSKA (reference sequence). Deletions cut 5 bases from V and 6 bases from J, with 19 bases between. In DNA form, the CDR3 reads TGCAGTGCTGTTACGGGGGGGAGGATGGCTGAAGCTTTCTTT. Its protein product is CSAVTGGRMAEAFF.

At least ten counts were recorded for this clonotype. The CDR3 here is CASSMDLADTQYF. The DNA for the CDR3 is TGCGCCAGCAGTATGGACTTAGCAGATACGCAGTATTTT. The genes are TRBV10-1 and TRBJ2-3; tentative D call: TRBD2 (5 bases). This CDR3 comprises 13 residues. Per the germline V gene, CDR1 is WNHNN and CDR2 is SYGVQD (reference sequence). Trimming stripped 5 bases from V and 4 bases from J, with 10 bases between.

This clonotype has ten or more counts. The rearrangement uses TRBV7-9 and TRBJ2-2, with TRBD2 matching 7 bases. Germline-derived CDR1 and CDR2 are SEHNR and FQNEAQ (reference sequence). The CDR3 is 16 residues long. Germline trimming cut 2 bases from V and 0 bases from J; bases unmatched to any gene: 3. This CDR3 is CASSLRAGANTGELFF. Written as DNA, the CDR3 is TGTGCCAGCAGCTTAAGGGCGGGAGCGAACACCGGGGAGCTGTTTTTT.

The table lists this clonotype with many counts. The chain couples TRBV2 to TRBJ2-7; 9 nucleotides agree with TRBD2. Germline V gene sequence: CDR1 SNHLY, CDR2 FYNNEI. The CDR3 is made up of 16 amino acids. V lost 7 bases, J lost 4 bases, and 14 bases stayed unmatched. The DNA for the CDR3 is TGTGCCAGCAATCCTGGCGGGGGGGCGACGCAGTACGAGCAGTACTTC. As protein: CASNPGGGATQYEQYF.

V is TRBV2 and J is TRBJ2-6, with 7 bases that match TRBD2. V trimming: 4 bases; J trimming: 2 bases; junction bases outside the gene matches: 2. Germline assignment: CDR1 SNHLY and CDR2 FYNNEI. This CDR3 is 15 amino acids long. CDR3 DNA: TGTGCCAGCAGTGTTGGGGGGGCTGGGGCCAACGTCCTGACTTTC. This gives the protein CASSVGGAGANVLTF.

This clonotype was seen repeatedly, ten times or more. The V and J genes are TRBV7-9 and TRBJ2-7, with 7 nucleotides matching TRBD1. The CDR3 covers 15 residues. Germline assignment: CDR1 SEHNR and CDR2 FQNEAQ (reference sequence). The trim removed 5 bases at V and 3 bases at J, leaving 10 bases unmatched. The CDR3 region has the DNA TGTGCCAGCAGCCTACCCGGACAGGTTTTCTACGAGCAGTACTTC. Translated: CASSLPGQVFYEQYF.

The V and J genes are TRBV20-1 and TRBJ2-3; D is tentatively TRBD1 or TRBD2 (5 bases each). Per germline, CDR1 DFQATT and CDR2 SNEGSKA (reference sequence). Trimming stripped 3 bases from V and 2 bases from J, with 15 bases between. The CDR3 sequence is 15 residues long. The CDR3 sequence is CSASLPGPHTDTQYF. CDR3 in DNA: TGCAGTGCTAGTTTGCCGGGACCTCACACAGATACGCAGTATTTT.

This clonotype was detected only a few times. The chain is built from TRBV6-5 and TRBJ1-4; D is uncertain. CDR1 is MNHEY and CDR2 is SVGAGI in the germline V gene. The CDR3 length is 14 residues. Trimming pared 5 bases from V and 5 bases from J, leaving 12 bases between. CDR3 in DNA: TGTGCCAGCAGTCGATTTGATAGAAATGAAAAACTGTTTTTT. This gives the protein CASSRFDRNEKLFF.

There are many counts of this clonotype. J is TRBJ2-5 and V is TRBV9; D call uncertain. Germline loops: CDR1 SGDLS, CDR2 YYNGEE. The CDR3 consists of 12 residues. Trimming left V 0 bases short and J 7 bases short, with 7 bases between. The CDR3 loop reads CASSVEYGTQYF. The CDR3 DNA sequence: TGTGCCAGCAGCGTAGAATACGGGACCCAGTACTTC.

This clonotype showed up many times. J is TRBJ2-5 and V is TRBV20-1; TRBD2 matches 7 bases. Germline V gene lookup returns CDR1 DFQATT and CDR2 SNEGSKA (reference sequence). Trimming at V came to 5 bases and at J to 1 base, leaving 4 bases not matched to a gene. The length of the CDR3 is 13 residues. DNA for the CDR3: TGCAGTGCTGGAGCGGGACTCCAAGAGACCCAGTACTTC. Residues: CSAGAGLQETQYF.

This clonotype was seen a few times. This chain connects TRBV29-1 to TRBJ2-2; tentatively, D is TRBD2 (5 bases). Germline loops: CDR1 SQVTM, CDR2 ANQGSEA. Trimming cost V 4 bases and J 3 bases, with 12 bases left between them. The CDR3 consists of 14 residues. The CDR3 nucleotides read TGCAGCGTTGTTGGCGGGTTGGACACCGGGGAGCTGTTTTTT. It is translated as CSVVGGLDTGELFF.

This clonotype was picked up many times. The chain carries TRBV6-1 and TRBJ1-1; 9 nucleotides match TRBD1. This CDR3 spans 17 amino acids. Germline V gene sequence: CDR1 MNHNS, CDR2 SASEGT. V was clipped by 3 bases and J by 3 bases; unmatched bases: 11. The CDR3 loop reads CASSDVPSWDRDTEAFF. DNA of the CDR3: TGTGCCAGCAGTGACGTACCATCATGGGACAGGGACACTGAAGCTTTCTTT.

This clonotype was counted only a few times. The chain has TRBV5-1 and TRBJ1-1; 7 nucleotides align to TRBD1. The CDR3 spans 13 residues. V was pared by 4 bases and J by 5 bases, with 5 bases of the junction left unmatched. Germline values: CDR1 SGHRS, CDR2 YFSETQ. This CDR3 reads CASSHPTGTEAFF. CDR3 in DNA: TGCGCCAGCAGCCACCCGACAGGGACTGAAGCTTTCTTT.

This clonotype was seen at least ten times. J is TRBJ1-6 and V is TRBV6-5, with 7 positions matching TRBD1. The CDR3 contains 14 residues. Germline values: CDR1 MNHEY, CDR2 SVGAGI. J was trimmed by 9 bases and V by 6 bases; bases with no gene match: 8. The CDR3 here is CASRPTGVGSPLHF. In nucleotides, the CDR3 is TGTGCCAGCAGGCCAACAGGGGTTGGTTCACCCCTCCACTTT.

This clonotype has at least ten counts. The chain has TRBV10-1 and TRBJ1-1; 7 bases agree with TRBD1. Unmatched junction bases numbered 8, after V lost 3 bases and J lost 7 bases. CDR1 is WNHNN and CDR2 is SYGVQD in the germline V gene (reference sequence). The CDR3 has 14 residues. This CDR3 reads CASSEQGYEDEAFF. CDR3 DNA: TGCGCCAGCAGTGAACAGGGGTACGAGGATGAAGCTTTCTTT.

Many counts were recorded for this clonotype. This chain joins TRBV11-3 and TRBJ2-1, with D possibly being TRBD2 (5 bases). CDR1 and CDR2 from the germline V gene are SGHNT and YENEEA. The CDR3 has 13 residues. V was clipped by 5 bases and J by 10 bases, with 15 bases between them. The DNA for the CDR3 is TGTGCCAGCAGCCTAGCCCTTATGGGGGAGCAGTTCTTC. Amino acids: CASSLALMGEQFF.

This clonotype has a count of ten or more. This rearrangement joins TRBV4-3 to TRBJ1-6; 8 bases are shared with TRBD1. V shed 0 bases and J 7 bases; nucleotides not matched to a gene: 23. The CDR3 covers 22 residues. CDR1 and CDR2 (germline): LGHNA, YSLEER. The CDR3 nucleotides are TGCGCCAGCAGCCAAGATCTTCTTGGAGGTGGCAGGGGGCGCGGGATGAATTCACCCCTCCACTTT. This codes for CASSQDLLGGGRGRGMNSPLHF.

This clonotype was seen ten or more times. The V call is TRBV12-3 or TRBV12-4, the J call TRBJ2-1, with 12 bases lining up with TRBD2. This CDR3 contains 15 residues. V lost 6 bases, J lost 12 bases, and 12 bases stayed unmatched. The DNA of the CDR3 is TGTGCCAGCAGCTGGACTAGCGGGGAAGTGAGTGGGCAGTTCTTC. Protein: CASSWTSGEVSGQFF.

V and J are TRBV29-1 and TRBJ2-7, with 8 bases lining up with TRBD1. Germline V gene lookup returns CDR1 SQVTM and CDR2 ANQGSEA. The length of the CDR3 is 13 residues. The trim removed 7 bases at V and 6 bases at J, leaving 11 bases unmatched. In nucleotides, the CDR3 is TGCAGCGCCAGCTCCGGACAGGGAGCCGAGCAGTACTTC. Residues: CSASSGQGAEQYF.

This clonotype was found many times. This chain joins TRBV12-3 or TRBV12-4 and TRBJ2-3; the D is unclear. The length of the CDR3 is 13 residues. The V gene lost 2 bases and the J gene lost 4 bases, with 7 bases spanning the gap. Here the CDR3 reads CASSLLYPDTQYF. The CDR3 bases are TGTGCCAGCAGTTTACTATACCCAGATACGCAGTATTTT.

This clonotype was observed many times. The chain's CDR3 is CSATRGLNTEAFF. In DNA form, the CDR3 reads TGCAGCGCGACGAGAGGTTTGAACACTGAAGCTTTCTTT. V is TRBV29-1 and J is TRBJ1-1; no clear D gene. The V gene's germline CDR1 is SQVTM and CDR2 ANQGSEA. Trimming removed 7 bases from V and 0 bases from J, with 12 bases in between. The CDR3 runs 13 residues.